A selection of T cell receptor beta chains follows, all from one sample in a study of response to subunit inactivated influenza vaccine. TCRdb ran MiXCR on the RT-PCR reads and lists one entry per CDR3 protein. The sample holds under 550,000 distinct CDR3 sequences, approximately 7.7% seen once. The sequencing used PBMCs from blood, collected about 24 months after vaccination. Source of these receptors: a man aged 50 to 75 who received an inactivated influenza vaccine. Each CDR3 is given with its conserved first and last residue. Fields, in order: V gene, CDR3 length, D gene, clone size, J gene, CDR3 protein, CDR3 DNA. D genes are given only for firm matches. For some rows the clone size is stated as once, few or many, or as a class when expanded; others skip it.

TRBV24-1	18	NA	many	TRBJ2-1	CATSDTLVTGSSYNEQFF	TGTGCCACCAGTGATACGCTTGTCACGGGGAGCTCCTACAATGAGCAGTTCTTC
TRBV6-1	13	NA	many	TRBJ1-1	CASIKQGATEAFF	TGTGCCAGCATAAAACAGGGTGCGACTGAAGCTTTCTTT
TRBV6-1	18	TRBD1	few	TRBJ2-5	CASSLGQGALWYQETQYF	TGTGCCAGCAGCCTGGGACAGGGGGCCCTTTGGTACCAAGAGACCCAGTACTTC
TRBV20-1	15	NA	many	TRBJ1-2	CSARPPGAGPYGYTF	TGCAGTGCTAGACCCCCCGGCGCTGGTCCCTATGGCTACACCTTC
TRBV20-1	13	NA	NA	TRBJ2-3	CSTPGTARDTQYF	TGCAGTACCCCCGGGACTGCGAGGGATACGCAGTATTTT
TRBV2	14	NA	NA	TRBJ2-7	CASSDSLNSYEQYF	TGTGCCAGCAGTGACTCGCTAAACTCCTACGAGCAGTACTTC
TRBV6-2/TRBV6-3	13	NA	few	TRBJ2-2	CASSYAWAGELFF	TGTGCCAGCAGTTACGCGTGGGCCGGGGAGCTGTTTTTT
TRBV12-3/TRBV12-4	15	NA	many	TRBJ2-1	CASSLQAGNRNEQFF	TGTGCCAGCAGTTTACAAGCCGGGAATCGCAATGAGCAGTTCTTC
TRBV9	16	TRBD2	NA	TRBJ2-1	CASSILAGGIYNEQFF	TGTGCCAGCAGCATATTAGCGGGAGGTATTTACAATGAGCAGTTCTTC
TRBV10-2	15	TRBD1	NA	TRBJ1-5	CASSLGQASNQPQHF	TGCGCCAGCAGTCTAGGACAGGCCAGCAATCAGCCCCAGCATTTT
TRBV14	15	NA	many	TRBJ2-7	CASSQGGGIPYEQYF	TGTGCCAGCAGCCAAGGAGGAGGGATCCCCTACGAGCAGTACTTC
TRBV10-3	14	NA	few	TRBJ1-1	CAITRHRGSTEAFF	TGTGCCATCACCAGGCACCGGGGCTCGACTGAAGCTTTCTTT
TRBV25-1	15	TRBD2	many	TRBJ2-3	CASSPSGGATDTQYF	TGTGCCAGCAGTCCCAGCGGGGGGGCCACAGATACGCAGTATTTT
TRBV7-9	12	NA	many	TRBJ1-2	CASSWELRGYTF	TGTGCCAGCAGCTGGGAACTCAGGGGCTACACCTTC
TRBV20-1	13	NA	NA	TRBJ1-1	CSARAEGDTEAFF	TGCAGTGCTAGAGCTGAAGGGGACACTGAAGCTTTCTTT
TRBV7-2	16	TRBD2	NA	TRBJ2-1	CASSWTSGDPYNEQFF	TGTGCCAGCAGCTGGACTAGCGGGGATCCCTACAATGAGCAGTTCTTC
TRBV9	15	NA	many	TRBJ2-1	CASSPTGGTYNEQFF	TGTGCCAGCAGCCCGACGGGCGGGACCTACAATGAGCAGTTCTTC
TRBV28	14	TRBD1	NA	TRBJ2-1	CASSVLDRPHEQFF	TGTGCCAGCAGCGTCTTGGACAGGCCCCATGAGCAGTTCTTC
TRBV5-6	13	NA	NA	TRBJ2-4	CASSLGGSNIQYF	TGTGCCAGCAGCTTGGGCGGCAGTAACATTCAGTACTTC
TRBV6-1	16	NA	NA	TRBJ2-3	CASSEQGSISADTQYF	TGTGCCAGCAGTGAACAAGGGAGTATTTCGGCAGATACGCAGTATTTT
TRBV28	17	NA	NA	TRBJ1-4	CASSLVGTTLSGEKLFF	TGTGCCAGCAGTTTAGTTGGGACCACCTTATCGGGTGAAAAACTGTTTTTT
TRBV12-3/TRBV12-4	13	TRBD1	few	TRBJ2-7	CASSGTGVGEQYF	TGTGCCAGCAGTGGGACAGGGGTTGGCGAGCAGTACTTC
TRBV2	14	TRBD1	few	TRBJ2-7	CASSRTGSFDEQYF	TGTGCCAGCAGTAGGACAGGCTCCTTCGACGAGCAGTACTTC
TRBV12-3/TRBV12-4	11	TRBD2	few	TRBJ2-7	CASSYSGGEIF	TGTGCCAGCAGCTATAGCGGGGGGGAAATTTTC
TRBV7-8	14	NA	few	TRBJ2-7	CASTQGRLSYEQYF	TGTGCCAGCACCCAGGGGCGTCTCTCCTACGAGCAGTACTTC
TRBV29-1	13	NA	NA	TRBJ2-1	CSVAPNQGNEQFF	TGCAGCGTGGCCCCCAACCAGGGCAATGAGCAGTTCTTC
TRBV28	10	NA	NA	TRBJ2-7	CASKGYEQYF	TGTGCCAGCAAAGGTTACGAGCAGTACTTC
TRBV5-1	16	TRBD1	few	TRBJ2-5	CASSLVGTGGRETQYF	TGCGCCAGCAGCTTGGTAGGGACAGGGGGCCGGGAGACCCAGTACTTC
TRBV5-1	13	NA	NA	TRBJ2-3	CASSLHRQDTQYF	TGCGCCAGCAGCTTGCACAGGCAAGATACGCAGTATTTT
TRBV4-2	15	NA	many	TRBJ2-6	CASSQGISGANVLTF	TGTGCCAGCAGCCAGGGGATCTCTGGGGCCAACGTCCTGACTTTC
TRBV9	16	NA	few	TRBJ2-2	CASSALGTQNTGELFF	TGTGCCAGCAGCGCCCTAGGGACTCAAAACACCGGGGAGCTGTTTTTT
TRBV5-1	13	NA	NA	TRBJ2-7	CASSLDPGYEQYF	TGCGCCAGCAGCTTGGACCCAGGCTACGAGCAGTACTTC
TRBV7-7	14	NA	few	TRBJ2-5	CASSPSVNQETQYF	TGTGCCAGCAGCCCGTCGGTGAACCAAGAGACCCAGTACTTC
TRBV6-1	13	NA	many	TRBJ1-5	CASFENSNQPQHF	TGTGCCAGCTTTGAGAATAGCAATCAGCCCCAGCATTTT
TRBV4-3	14	NA	many	TRBJ2-1	CASSQALGLNEQFF	TGCGCCAGCAGCCAAGCTCTGGGCCTCAATGAGCAGTTCTTC
TRBV7-2	15	NA	few	TRBJ1-3	CASSLTMDRGNTIYF	TGTGCCAGCAGCTTAACTATGGATCGCGGAAACACCATATATTTT
TRBV5-1	14	NA	few	TRBJ2-3	CASSLERAGDTQYF	TGCGCCAGCAGCTTGGAGAGGGCCGGGGATACGCAGTATTTT
TRBV6-2/TRBV6-3	17	NA	many	TRBJ1-3	CASSYSRRTLSGNTIYF	TGTGCCAGCAGTTACTCGCGTCGGACTCTCTCTGGAAACACCATATATTTT
TRBV4-2	15	TRBD2	NA	TRBJ2-3	CASSQGLASTDTQYF	TGTGCCAGCAGCCAAGGACTAGCTAGCACAGATACGCAGTATTTT